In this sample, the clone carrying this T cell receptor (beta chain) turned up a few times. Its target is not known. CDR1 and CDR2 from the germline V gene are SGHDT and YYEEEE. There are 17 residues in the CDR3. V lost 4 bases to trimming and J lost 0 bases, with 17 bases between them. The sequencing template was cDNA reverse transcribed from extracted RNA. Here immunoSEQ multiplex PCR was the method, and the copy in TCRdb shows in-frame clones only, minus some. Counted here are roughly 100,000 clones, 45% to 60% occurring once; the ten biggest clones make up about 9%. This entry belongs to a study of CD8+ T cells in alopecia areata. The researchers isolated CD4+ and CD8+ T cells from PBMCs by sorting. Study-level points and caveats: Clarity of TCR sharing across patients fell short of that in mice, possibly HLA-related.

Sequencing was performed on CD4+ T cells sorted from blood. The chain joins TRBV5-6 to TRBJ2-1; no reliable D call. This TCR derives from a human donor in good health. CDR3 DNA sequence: TGTGCCAGCAGCCAGGACGGATTCCAGAGCTCCTACAATGAGCAGTTCTTC. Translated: CASSQDGFQSSYNEQFF.